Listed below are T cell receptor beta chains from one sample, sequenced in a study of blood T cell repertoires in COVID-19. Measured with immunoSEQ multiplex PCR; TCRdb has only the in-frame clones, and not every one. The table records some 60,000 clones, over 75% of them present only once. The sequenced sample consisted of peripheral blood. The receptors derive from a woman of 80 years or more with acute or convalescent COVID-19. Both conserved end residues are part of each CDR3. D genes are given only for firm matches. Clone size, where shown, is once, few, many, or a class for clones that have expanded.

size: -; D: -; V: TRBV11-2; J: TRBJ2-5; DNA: TGTGCCAGCAGCTCATCCCAGGGGAGTGGAGAGACCCAGTACTTC; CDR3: CASSSSQGSGETQYF
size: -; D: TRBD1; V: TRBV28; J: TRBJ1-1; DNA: TGTGCCAGCAGTTCACTCCGGGGTCAGGGGGCGGGAGCAGCTTTCTTT; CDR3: CASSSLRGQGAGAAFF
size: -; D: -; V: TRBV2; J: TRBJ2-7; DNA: TGTGCCAGCAGTATCCTTTCCTCGGGTTCCGAGCAGTACTTC; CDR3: CASSILSSGSEQYF
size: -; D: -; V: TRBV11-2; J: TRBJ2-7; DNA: TGTGCCAGCAGCTTAGACTCCCTAGGGGGTGAGCAGTACTTC; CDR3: CASSLDSLGGEQYF
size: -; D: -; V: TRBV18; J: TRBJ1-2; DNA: TGTGCCAGCTCACCAAAGCAACAGGGTGGCGGCTACACCTTC; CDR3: CASSPKQQGGGYTF
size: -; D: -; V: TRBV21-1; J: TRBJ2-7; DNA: TGTGCCAGCGCACCGCGTCCCTACGAGCAGTACTTC; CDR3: CASAPRPYEQYF
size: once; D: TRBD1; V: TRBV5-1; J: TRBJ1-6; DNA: TGCGCCAGCCGCAAGACAGGGCGGTTGGAGAATTCACCCCTCCACTTT; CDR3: CASRKTGRLENSPLHF
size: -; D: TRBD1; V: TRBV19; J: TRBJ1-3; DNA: TGTGCCACCCGGGGACAGGGGGCAGGAAACACCATATATTTT; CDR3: CATRGQGAGNTIYF
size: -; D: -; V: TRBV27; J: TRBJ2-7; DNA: TGTGCCAGCAGTTTATCTCAGGGGAGGGCCCACGAGCAGTACTTC; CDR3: CASSLSQGRAHEQYF
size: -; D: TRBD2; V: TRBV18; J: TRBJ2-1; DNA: TGTGCCAGCTCACCACCGGCGCTAGCGGGGGGGCAGGGTGAGCAGTTCTTC; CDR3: CASSPPALAGGQGEQFF
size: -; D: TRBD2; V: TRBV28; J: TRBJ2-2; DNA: TGTGCCAGCAGACCGCCTAGCGGGAGGAACACCGGGGAGCTGTTTTTT; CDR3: CASRPPSGRNTGELFF
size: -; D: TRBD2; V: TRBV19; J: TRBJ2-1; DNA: TGTGCCAGTAGTATCCCGGGACTAGCAGTGCAGAACAATGAGCAGTTCTTC; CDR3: CASSIPGLAVQNNEQFF
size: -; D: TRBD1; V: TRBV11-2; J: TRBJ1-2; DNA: TGTGCCAGCAGCGAGGCAGGGGGCGTCTATGGCTACACCTTC; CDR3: CASSEAGGVYGYTF
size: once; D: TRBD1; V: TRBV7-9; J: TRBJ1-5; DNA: TGTGCCAGCAGCTCGACCGGGACAGGGGATCAGCCCCAGCATTTT; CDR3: CASSSTGTGDQPQHF
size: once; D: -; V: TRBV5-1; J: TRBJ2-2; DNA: TGCGCCAGCAGCCTCAATAGCGGAACGAACACCGGGGAGCTGTTTTTT; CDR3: CASSLNSGTNTGELFF
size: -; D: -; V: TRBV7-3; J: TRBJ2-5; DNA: TGTGCCAGCAGCCCCCGAGGCCAAGAGACCCAGTACTTC; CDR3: CASSPRGQETQYF
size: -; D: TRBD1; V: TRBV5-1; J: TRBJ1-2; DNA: TGCGCCAGCTCGTGGGACAGTGGACCCTATGGCTACACCTTC; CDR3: CASSWDSGPYGYTF
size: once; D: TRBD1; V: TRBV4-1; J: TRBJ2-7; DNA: TGCGCCAGCAGCCAACCTACCCGGGACAGATCCTACGAGCAGTACTTC; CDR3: CASSQPTRDRSYEQYF
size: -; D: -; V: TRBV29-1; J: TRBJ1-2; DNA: TGCAGCGTTTCGAGAGGTGACTATGGCTACACCTTC; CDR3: CSVSRGDYGYTF
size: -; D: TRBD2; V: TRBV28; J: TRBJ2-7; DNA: TGTGCCAGCAGTAGCGGGAGCTCCTACGAGCAGTACTTC; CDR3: CASSSGSSYEQYF
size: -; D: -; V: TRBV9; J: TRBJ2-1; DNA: TGTGCCAGCAGCGCGGGACTGAGCTCCTACAATGAGCAGTTCTTC; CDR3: CASSAGLSSYNEQFF
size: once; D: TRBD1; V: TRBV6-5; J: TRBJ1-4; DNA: TGTGCCAGCAGTAACTCAGGGGGCGGGAGGGAAAAACTGTTTTTT; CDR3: CASSNSGGGREKLFF
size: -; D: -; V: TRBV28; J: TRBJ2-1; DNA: TGTGCCAGCAGTTTACGCGGGACGCCCTACAATGAGCAGTTCTTC; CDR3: CASSLRGTPYNEQFF
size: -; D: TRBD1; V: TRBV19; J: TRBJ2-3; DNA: TGTGCCAGTAGTGACCGACAGGGTCTGTTCGGGGCAGATACGCAGTATTTT; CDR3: CASSDRQGLFGADTQYF
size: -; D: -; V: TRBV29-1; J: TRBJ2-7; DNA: TGCAGCGTTGGGGACAACTCCTACGAGCAGTACTTC; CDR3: CSVGDNSYEQYF
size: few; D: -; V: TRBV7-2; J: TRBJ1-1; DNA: TGTGCCAGCAGCCACGACTCCGTGGGCACTGAAGCTTTCTTT; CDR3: CASSHDSVGTEAFF
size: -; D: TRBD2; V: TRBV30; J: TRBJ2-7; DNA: TGTGCCTGGAGGGTCGGGGGGGGCGGGAAAGAGCAGTACTTC; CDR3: CAWRVGGGGKEQYF
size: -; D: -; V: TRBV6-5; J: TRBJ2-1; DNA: TGTGCCAGCAGCCCCCAGGGCAATGAGCAGTTCTTC; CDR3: CASSPQGNEQFF
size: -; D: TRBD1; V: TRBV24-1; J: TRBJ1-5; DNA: TGTGCCACCAGTGACTCCAACAGGGGCGCTAGCAATCAGCCCCAGCATTTT; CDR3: CATSDSNRGASNQPQHF
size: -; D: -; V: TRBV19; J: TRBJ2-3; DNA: TGTGCCACCTTGTCCCGCGGCAATACAGATACGCAGTATTTT; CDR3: CATLSRGNTDTQYF
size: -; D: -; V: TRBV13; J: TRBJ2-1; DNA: TGTGCCAGCAGCTTAGATGGCGTCGGGGAGCAGTTCTTC; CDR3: CASSLDGVGEQFF
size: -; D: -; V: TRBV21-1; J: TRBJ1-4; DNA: TGTGCCAGCAGCAAAGTGAAGACAGCCGACGGTTATGAAAAACTGTTTTTT; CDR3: CASSKVKTADGYEKLFF